The 9 T cell receptor beta chains reported below all come from one sample, sequenced in a study of blood T cell repertoires in COVID-19. TCRdb's table, derived via immunoSEQ multiplex PCR, lists solely in-frame clones and lacks some. The data show over 100,000 clones, with around four fifths seen just once and approximately 9.9% held by the top ten. Specimen: peripheral blood. All receptors derive from a man between 60 and 70 years old with active or convalescent COVID-19.

The chain has TRBV5-1 and TRBJ2-1; TRBD2 matches 11 bases. The germline V gene has CDR1 SGHRS and CDR2 YFSETQ. The CDR3 spans 17 residues. V shed 0 bases, J shed 7 bases, and the junction held 9 bases outside the gene matches. In nucleotides, the CDR3 is TGCGCCAGCAGCTTGGTACTAGCGGGAGATTCGGGGAATGAGCAGTTCTTC. Translated, it gives CASSLVLAGDSGNEQFF.

V usage is TRBV5-1 and J usage is TRBJ1-5; D ambiguous. CDR3 length equals 15 residues. V was trimmed by 0 bases and J by 4 bases, leaving 11 bases between them. Germline lookup yields CDR1 SGHRS and CDR2 YFSETQ. The CDR3 nucleotides are TGCGCCAGCAGCTTGGCTGGACTGCAAAATCAGCCCCAGCATTTT. Encoded protein: CASSLAGLQNQPQHF.

This chain joins TRBV5-1 and TRBJ2-7; TRBD1 aligns across 10 bases. J lost 5 bases, V lost 7 bases, and 9 bases had no gene match. This CDR3 comprises 14 residues. CDR1 is SGHRS, CDR2 YFSETQ, per germline. The CDR3 region is CASALGQGLDEQYF. CDR3 coding DNA: TGCGCCAGCGCTCTGGGACAGGGGCTGGACGAGCAGTACTTC.

J is TRBJ1-5 and V is TRBV6-5; D is perhaps TRBD1 (6 bases). Trimming took off 6 bases at V and 3 bases at J, with 12 bases between the two ends. The germline V gene encodes CDR1 MNHEY and CDR2 SVGAGI. The CDR3 covers 14 residues. CDR3 in DNA: TGTGCCAGCAGACAAAACAGGGTCAATCAGCCCCAGCATTTT. Amino acid sequence: CASRQNRVNQPQHF.

This clone occurred a few times. The chain combines TRBV3-1 (or the pseudogene TRBV3-2) with TRBJ1-6, with 10 bases that match TRBD1. Losses at the gene ends were 7 bases for V and 6 bases for J; bases not matched to a gene: 6. Germline assignment: CDR1 LGHDT and CDR2 YNNKEL (reference sequence). This CDR3 has 15 residues. The CDR3 reads CASTGQGVGNSPLHF. CDR3 DNA sequence: TGTGCCAGCACCGGACAGGGGGTGGGTAATTCACCCCTCCACTTT.

The V gene is TRBV9, the J gene TRBJ2-1; D is possibly TRBD2 (5 bases). Germline V gene lookup returns CDR1 SGDLS and CDR2 YYNGEE. There are 12 residues in the CDR3. The V and J ends lost 4 bases and 7 bases respectively, with 9 bases between them. DNA for the CDR3: TGTGCCAGCAGCCGGGATGAGAATGAGCAGTTCTTC. It translates to CASSRDENEQFF.

This clone was observed a few times. V usage is TRBV3-1 (or the pseudogene TRBV3-2) and J usage is TRBJ1-6, with 9 bases aligning to TRBD1. CDR1 is LGHDT and CDR2 is YNNKEL in the germline V gene (reference sequence). The J segment lost 9 bases and the V segment lost 2 bases, leaving 5 bases of the junction unmatched. This CDR3 spans 15 amino acids. The chain's CDR3 is CASSQTGGRGSPLHF. The CDR3 DNA reads TGTGCCAGCAGCCAAACAGGGGGCCGAGGTTCACCCCTCCACTTT.

The chain has TRBV27 and TRBJ1-4; TRBD1 aligns across 9 bases. CDR1 MNHEY and CDR2 SMNVEV come from the germline V gene (reference sequence). The V and J ends lost 3 bases and 5 bases, in that order; junction bases with no gene match: 4. The CDR3 runs 15 residues. The CDR3 reads CASSFLQGANEKLFF. CDR3 DNA: TGTGCCAGCAGTTTCTTACAGGGGGCAAATGAAAAACTGTTTTTT.

The chain links TRBV7-9 to TRBJ2-1, with D tentatively TRBD2 (5 bases). CDR3 length: 14 amino acids. Germline V gene lookup returns CDR1 SEHNR and CDR2 FQNEAQ (reference sequence). V was cut by 6 bases and J by 8 bases, with 17 bases left in between. The CDR3 spells CASRPPTSTDEQFF. The CDR3 DNA is TGTGCCAGCAGACCCCCTACTAGTACGGATGAGCAGTTCTTC.